This section outlines one TCR beta chain sequence together with its context. This CDR3 comprises 13 residues. CDR1 and CDR2 from the germline V gene are MGHDK and SYGVNS. The V gene lost 5 bases and the J gene lost 7 bases, with 14 bases spanning the gap. TCRdb's table, derived via immunoSEQ multiplex PCR, lists solely in-frame clones and lacks some. The sample yields about 2.4 million clones, 85% to 95% seen once. These data belong to a study of shared clonotypes between healthy human individuals. The specimen was naive CD4+ T cells sorted from blood. Subset reported: CD45RA+ positively selected. The receptor was derived from a man aged 18-30 years in good health. The rearrangement links TRBV25-1 to TRBJ2-5; tentatively, D is TRBD2 (5 bases). CDR3 sequence reads: CASSSDWLGTQYF. CDR3 sequence (DNA): TGTGCCAGCAGTTCGGACTGGCTGGGGACCCAGTACTTC.